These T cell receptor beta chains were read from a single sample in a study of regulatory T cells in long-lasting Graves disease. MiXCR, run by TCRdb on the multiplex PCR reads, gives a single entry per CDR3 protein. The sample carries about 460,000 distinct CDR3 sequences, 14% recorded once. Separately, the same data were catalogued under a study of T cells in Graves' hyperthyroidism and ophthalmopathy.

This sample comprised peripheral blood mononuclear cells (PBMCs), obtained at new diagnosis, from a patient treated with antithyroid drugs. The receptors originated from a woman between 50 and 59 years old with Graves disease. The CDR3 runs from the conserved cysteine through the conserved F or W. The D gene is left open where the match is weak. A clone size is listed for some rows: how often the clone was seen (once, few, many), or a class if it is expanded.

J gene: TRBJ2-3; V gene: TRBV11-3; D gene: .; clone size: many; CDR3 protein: CASSVEGRSTDTQYF; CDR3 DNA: TGTGCCAGCAGCGTGGAGGGCCGGAGCACAGATACGCAGTATTTT
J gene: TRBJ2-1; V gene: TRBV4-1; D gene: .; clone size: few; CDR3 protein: CASSHPGNEQFF; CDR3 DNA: TGCGCCAGCAGCCACCCTGGGAATGAGCAGTTCTTC
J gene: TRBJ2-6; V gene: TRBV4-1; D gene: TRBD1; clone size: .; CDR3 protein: CASSQDWTGGGMSGANVLTF; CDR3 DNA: TGCGCCAGCAGCCAAGACTGGACAGGGGGCGGGATGTCTGGGGCCAACGTCCTGACTTTC
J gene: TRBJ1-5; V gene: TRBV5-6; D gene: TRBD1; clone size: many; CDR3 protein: CASSLAPTGARSNQPQHF; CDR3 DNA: TGTGCCAGCAGCTTGGCCCCGACAGGGGCTCGAAGCAATCAGCCCCAGCATTTT
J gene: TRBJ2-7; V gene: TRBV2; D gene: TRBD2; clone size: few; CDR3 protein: CASSEQRLAGVREQYF; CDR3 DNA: TGTGCCAGCAGTGAACAAAGACTAGCGGGAGTGAGGGAGCAGTACTTC
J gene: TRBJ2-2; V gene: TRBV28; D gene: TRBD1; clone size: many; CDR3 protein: CASSSPGQGAPGELFF; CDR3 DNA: TGTGCCAGCAGTTCACCGGGACAGGGGGCTCCCGGGGAGCTGTTTTTT
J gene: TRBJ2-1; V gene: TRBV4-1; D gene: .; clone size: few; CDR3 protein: CASSQVADNEQFF; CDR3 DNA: TGCGCCAGCAGCCAAGTGGCAGACAATGAGCAGTTCTTC
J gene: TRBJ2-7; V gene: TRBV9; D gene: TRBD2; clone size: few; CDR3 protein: CASSVASGSLYEQYF; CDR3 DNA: TGTGCCAGCAGCGTGGCTAGCGGGAGTCTCTACGAGCAGTACTTC
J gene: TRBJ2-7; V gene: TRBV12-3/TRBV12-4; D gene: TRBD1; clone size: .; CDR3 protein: CASSLGLDRGDYEQYF; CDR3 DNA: TGTGCCAGCAGTTTAGGGCTGGACAGGGGCGACTACGAGCAGTACTTC
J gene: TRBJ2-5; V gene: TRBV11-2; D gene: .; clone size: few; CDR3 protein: CASSLISYQETQYF; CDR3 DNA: TGTGCCAGCAGCTTGATCTCGTACCAAGAGACCCAGTACTTC
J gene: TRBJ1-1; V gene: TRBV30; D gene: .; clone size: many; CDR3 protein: CAWTKGQLNTEAFF; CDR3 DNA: TGTGCCTGGACCAAGGGACAACTGAACACTGAAGCTTTCTTT
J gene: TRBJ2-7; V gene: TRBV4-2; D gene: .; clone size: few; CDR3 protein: CASSDSGRGVSEQYF; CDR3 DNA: TGTGCCAGCAGCGACTCCGGGAGAGGCGTAAGCGAGCAGTACTTC
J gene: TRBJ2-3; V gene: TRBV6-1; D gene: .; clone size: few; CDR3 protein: CASSGELTDTQYF; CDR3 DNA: TGTGCCAGCAGCGGGGAGCTCACAGATACGCAGTATTTT
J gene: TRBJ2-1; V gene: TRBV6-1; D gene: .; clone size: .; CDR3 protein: CASRAGTRSYEQFF; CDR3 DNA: TGTGCCAGCAGGGCCGGGACTCGTTCCTACGAGCAGTTCTTC
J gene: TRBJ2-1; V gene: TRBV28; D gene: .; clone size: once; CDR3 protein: CASRPAGAMPNEQFF; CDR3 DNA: TGTGCCAGCAGACCAGCGGGTGCCATGCCCAATGAGCAGTTCTTC
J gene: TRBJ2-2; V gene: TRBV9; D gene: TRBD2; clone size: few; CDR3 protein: CASAFGTSYTGELFF; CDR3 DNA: TGTGCCAGCGCCTTCGGGACTAGCTACACCGGGGAGCTGTTTTTT
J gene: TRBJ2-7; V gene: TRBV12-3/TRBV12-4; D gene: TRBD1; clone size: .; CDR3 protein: CASSPGQGLYKQYF; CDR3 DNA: TGTGCCAGCAGTCCGGGACAGGGTTTGTACAAGCAGTACTTC
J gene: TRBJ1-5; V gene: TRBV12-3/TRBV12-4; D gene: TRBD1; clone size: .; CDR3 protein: CASSLLTGVNQPQHF; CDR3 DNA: TGTGCCAGCAGTTTGCTAACAGGGGTAAATCAGCCCCAGCATTTT
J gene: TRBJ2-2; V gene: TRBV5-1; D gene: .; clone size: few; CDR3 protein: CASSLIRGPNTGELFF; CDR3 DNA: TGCGCCAGCAGCTTGATCAGGGGACCGAACACCGGGGAGCTGTTTTTT
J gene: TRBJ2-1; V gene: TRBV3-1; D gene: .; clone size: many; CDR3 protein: CASSQDGRDVEQFF; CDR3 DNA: TGTGCCAGCAGCCAAGATGGCAGGGACGTAGAGCAGTTCTTC
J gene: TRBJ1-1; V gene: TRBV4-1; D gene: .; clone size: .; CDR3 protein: CASRPGLRNTEAFF; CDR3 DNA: TGCGCCAGCAGACCCGGGTTGAGGAACACTGAAGCTTTCTTT
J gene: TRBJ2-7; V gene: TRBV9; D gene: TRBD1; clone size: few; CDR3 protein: CAGSVSGQGMNEQYF; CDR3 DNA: TGTGCCGGCAGCGTTTCAGGACAGGGGATGAACGAGCAGTACTTC
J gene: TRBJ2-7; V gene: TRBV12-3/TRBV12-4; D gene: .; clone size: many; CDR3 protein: CASSLLYSDYEQYF; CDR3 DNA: TGTGCCAGCAGTTTGTTGTACAGTGATTACGAGCAGTACTTC
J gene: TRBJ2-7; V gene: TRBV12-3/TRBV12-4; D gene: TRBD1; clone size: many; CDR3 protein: CASSPGTDYEQYF; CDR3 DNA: TGTGCCAGCAGCCCCGGGACAGACTACGAGCAGTACTTC
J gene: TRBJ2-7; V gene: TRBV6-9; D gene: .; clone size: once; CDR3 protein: CASSYWRSGEQYF; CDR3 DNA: TGTGCCAGCAGTTACTGGAGATCGGGGGAGCAGTACTTC
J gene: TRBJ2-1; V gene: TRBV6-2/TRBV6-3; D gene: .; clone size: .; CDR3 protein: CASSLGRRGHNEQFF; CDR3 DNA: TGTGCCAGCAGTTTGGGACGCCGCGGACACAATGAGCAGTTCTTC
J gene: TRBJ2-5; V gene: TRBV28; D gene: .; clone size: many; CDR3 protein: CAGARGRQETQYF; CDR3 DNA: TGTGCAGGAGCACGGGGCCGCCAAGAGACCCAGTACTTC
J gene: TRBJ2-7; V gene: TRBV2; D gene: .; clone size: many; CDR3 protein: CASSSSYYEQYF; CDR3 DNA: TGTGCCAGCAGTTCATCCTACTACGAGCAGTACTTC